A selection of T cell receptor beta chains follows, all from one sample in a study of blood T cells in healthy people across ages. TCRdb itself ran the 5' RACE reads through MiXCR, one entry per CDR3 protein. The table lists about 560,000 distinct CDR3 sequences, about 27% of them singletons. This sample also belongs to another study, concerning T cells of mothers and their children.

The sample was blood. The receptors derive from a boy under 10 years old in good health. Both conserved end residues are part of each CDR3. Fields, in order: clone size, D gene, V gene, J gene, CDR3 protein, CDR3 DNA. The D gene is left open where the match is weak. Not all rows give a size; the values are once, few, many and, for expanded clones, a class.

abundance: NA
d_gene: TRBD1
v_gene: TRBV19
j_gene: TRBJ1-1
CDR3aa: CATQVQGRMNTEAFF
CDR3nt: TGTGCCACACAAGTACAGGGGAGGATGAACACTGAAGCTTTCTTT

abundance: few
d_gene: NA
v_gene: TRBV4-3
j_gene: TRBJ2-7
CDR3aa: CASSQDRTPYYEQYF
CDR3nt: TGCGCCAGCAGCCAAGACCGAACTCCCTACTACGAGCAGTACTTC

abundance: few
d_gene: NA
v_gene: TRBV25-1
j_gene: TRBJ2-5
CDR3aa: CASSELGLAETQYF
CDR3nt: TGTGCCAGCAGTGAATTAGGACTTGCAGAGACCCAGTACTTC

abundance: NA
d_gene: NA
v_gene: TRBV19
j_gene: TRBJ1-2
CDR3aa: CASSILRDYGYTF
CDR3nt: TGTGCCAGTAGTATCCTTCGGGACTATGGCTACACCTTC

abundance: few
d_gene: NA
v_gene: TRBV12-3/TRBV12-4
j_gene: TRBJ1-6
CDR3aa: CASSLQLPNNSPLHF
CDR3nt: TGTGCCAGCAGTTTGCAGTTACCCAATAATTCACCCCTCCACTTT

abundance: few
d_gene: NA
v_gene: TRBV6-2/TRBV6-3
j_gene: TRBJ2-1
CDR3aa: CASSYYRYNEQFF
CDR3nt: TGTGCCAGCAGTTATTACAGGTACAATGAGCAGTTCTTC

abundance: NA
d_gene: TRBD2
v_gene: TRBV9
j_gene: TRBJ2-3
CDR3aa: CASSVVGRETDTQYF
CDR3nt: TGTGCCAGCAGCGTAGTAGGGCGGGAGACAGATACGCAGTATTTT

abundance: few
d_gene: NA
v_gene: TRBV20-1
j_gene: TRBJ1-4
CDR3aa: CSAPPDGATNEKLFF
CDR3nt: TGCAGTGCTCCCCCCGACGGCGCAACTAATGAAAAACTGTTTTTT

abundance: NA
d_gene: TRBD2
v_gene: TRBV20-1
j_gene: TRBJ2-3
CDR3aa: CSARGLAGVPTDTQYF
CDR3nt: TGCAGTGCTAGAGGACTAGCGGGAGTCCCCACCGATACGCAGTATTTT

abundance: NA
d_gene: TRBD2
v_gene: TRBV12-5
j_gene: TRBJ2-1
CDR3aa: CASGLGTSGYNEQFF
CDR3nt: TGTGCTAGTGGTTTGGGGACTAGCGGCTACAATGAGCAGTTCTTC

abundance: NA
d_gene: TRBD2
v_gene: TRBV5-1
j_gene: TRBJ2-2
CDR3aa: CASGPSGGRTGELFF
CDR3nt: TGCGCCAGCGGACCTAGCGGGGGACGGACCGGGGAGCTGTTTTTT

abundance: NA
d_gene: TRBD1
v_gene: TRBV29-1
j_gene: TRBJ1-1
CDR3aa: CSVERQGAITEAFF
CDR3nt: TGCAGCGTTGAGAGACAGGGGGCGATTACTGAAGCTTTCTTT

abundance: NA
d_gene: TRBD1
v_gene: TRBV5-1
j_gene: TRBJ1-6
CDR3aa: CASSLAGTGNNSPLHF
CDR3nt: TGCGCCAGCAGCTTGGCCGGGACAGGGAATAATTCACCCCTCCACTTT

abundance: few
d_gene: TRBD2
v_gene: TRBV7-8
j_gene: TRBJ2-3
CDR3aa: CASSPGTGRGGFVRYTQYF
CDR3nt: TGTGCCAGCAGCCCTGGCACGGGGCGGGGGGGCTTCGTGAGATATACGCAGTATTTT

abundance: few
d_gene: NA
v_gene: TRBV7-2
j_gene: TRBJ2-5
CDR3aa: CASSVSLAQETQYF
CDR3nt: TGTGCCAGCAGCGTTTCTCTGGCGCAAGAGACCCAGTACTTC

abundance: few
d_gene: TRBD2
v_gene: TRBV20-1
j_gene: TRBJ2-1
CDR3aa: CSAPLLREGLFEQFF
CDR3nt: TGCAGTGCTCCCCTCTTGCGGGAGGGCCTCTTTGAGCAGTTCTTC

abundance: NA
d_gene: TRBD1
v_gene: TRBV5-1
j_gene: TRBJ1-2
CDR3aa: CASTISDRAYGYTF
CDR3nt: TGCGCCAGCACTATTTCGGACAGGGCTTATGGCTACACCTTC

abundance: many
d_gene: NA
v_gene: TRBV5-1
j_gene: TRBJ2-3
CDR3aa: CASSSRGDTQYF
CDR3nt: TGCGCCAGCAGCTCCCGTGGGGATACGCAGTATTTT

abundance: NA
d_gene: NA
v_gene: TRBV29-1
j_gene: TRBJ1-5
CDR3aa: CSVVEGTSNQPQHF
CDR3nt: TGCAGCGTTGTTGAGGGGACCAGCAATCAGCCCCAGCATTTT

abundance: NA
d_gene: NA
v_gene: TRBV20-1
j_gene: TRBJ2-1
CDR3aa: CSARVGLEYEQFF
CDR3nt: TGCAGTGCTAGAGTGGGCCTTGAGTATGAGCAGTTCTTC

abundance: few
d_gene: NA
v_gene: TRBV20-1
j_gene: TRBJ2-1
CDR3aa: CSARPTMWDPMFGEQFF
CDR3nt: TGCAGTGCTAGACCAACTATGTGGGACCCTATGTTTGGTGAGCAGTTCTTC

abundance: once
d_gene: NA
v_gene: TRBV29-1
j_gene: TRBJ1-1
CDR3aa: CSVLRVLMNTEAFF
CDR3nt: TGCAGCGTGCTGCGGGTCCTTATGAACACTGAAGCTTTCTTT

abundance: few
d_gene: NA
v_gene: TRBV29-1
j_gene: TRBJ1-2
CDR3aa: CSVAGDTPGGYTF
CDR3nt: TGCAGCGTCGCCGGGGACACCCCGGGGGGCTACACCTTC

abundance: NA
d_gene: TRBD1
v_gene: TRBV5-1
j_gene: TRBJ2-7
CDR3aa: CASRPRDRGQPSTGEQYF
CDR3nt: TGCGCCAGCAGACCCCGGGACAGGGGCCAACCTTCTACGGGGGAGCAGTACTTC

abundance: NA
d_gene: NA
v_gene: TRBV12-3/TRBV12-4
j_gene: TRBJ1-4
CDR3aa: CASSPTGQRNEKLFF
CDR3nt: TGTGCCAGCAGTCCTACGGGACAACGTAATGAAAAACTGTTTTTT

abundance: NA
d_gene: NA
v_gene: TRBV10-1
j_gene: TRBJ2-5
CDR3aa: CASSARGGDQETQYF
CDR3nt: TGCGCCAGCAGTGCTCGCGGGGGCGACCAAGAGACCCAGTACTTC

abundance: few
d_gene: NA
v_gene: TRBV3-1
j_gene: TRBJ1-2
CDR3aa: CASSQEEGAGYTF
CDR3nt: TGTGCCAGCAGCCAAGAGGAGGGAGCTGGCTACACCTTC

abundance: NA
d_gene: TRBD1
v_gene: TRBV19
j_gene: TRBJ2-3
CDR3aa: CASSKPTGDTDTQYF
CDR3nt: TGTGCCAGTAGTAAGCCTACAGGGGATACAGATACGCAGTATTTT

abundance: NA
d_gene: NA
v_gene: TRBV12-3/TRBV12-4
j_gene: TRBJ2-1
CDR3aa: CASSFLVQWEQFF
CDR3nt: TGTGCCAGCAGTTTTTTAGTCCAATGGGAGCAGTTCTTC

abundance: NA
d_gene: TRBD1
v_gene: TRBV9
j_gene: TRBJ1-5
CDR3aa: CASSPEGGGYLRAGDQPQHF
CDR3nt: TGTGCCAGCAGCCCCGAGGGAGGGGGCTACTTGAGGGCTGGGGATCAGCCCCAGCATTTT

abundance: few
d_gene: TRBD2
v_gene: TRBV7-2
j_gene: TRBJ2-7
CDR3aa: CASSMTSGRAEQYF
CDR3nt: TGTGCCAGCAGCATGACTAGCGGGAGGGCCGAGCAGTACTTC

abundance: few
d_gene: TRBD1
v_gene: TRBV20-1
j_gene: TRBJ2-1
CDR3aa: CSAPTGGGVNEQFF
CDR3nt: TGCAGTGCTCCGACAGGGGGCGGCGTTAATGAGCAGTTCTTC

abundance: NA
d_gene: TRBD2
v_gene: TRBV6-2/TRBV6-3
j_gene: TRBJ2-3
CDR3aa: CASRPSGRRLDTQYF
CDR3nt: TGTGCCAGCAGGCCGAGCGGGAGGAGGTTAGATACGCAGTATTTT

abundance: few
d_gene: TRBD2
v_gene: TRBV12-3/TRBV12-4
j_gene: TRBJ2-5
CDR3aa: CASSQGLAGVHETQYF
CDR3nt: TGTGCCAGCAGTCAGGGACTAGCGGGAGTTCATGAGACCCAGTACTTC

abundance: few
d_gene: NA
v_gene: TRBV7-6
j_gene: TRBJ2-5
CDR3aa: CASSTLEEVWQTQYF
CDR3nt: TGTGCCAGCAGCACCCTGGAGGAGGTCTGGCAGACCCAGTACTTC

abundance: few
d_gene: TRBD1
v_gene: TRBV15
j_gene: TRBJ2-7
CDR3aa: CATSGAVAGGSYEQYF
CDR3nt: TGTGCCACCAGCGGCGCAGTGGCAGGGGGAAGCTACGAGCAGTACTTC

abundance: NA
d_gene: NA
v_gene: TRBV27
j_gene: TRBJ2-7
CDR3aa: CASSFSPRSNEQYF
CDR3nt: TGTGCCAGCAGTTTCTCCCCGAGATCTAACGAGCAGTACTTC